Included here is one T cell receptor (beta chain) sequence, with context. As processed by the authors: From reference gene primer amplification, estimates of nucleated cell counts were derived. Repertoires were generated with immunoSEQ multiplex PCR, while TCRdb's copy carries only in-frame clones and drops some. D and trimming were read from the DNA, whereas the V and J calls and clone size are those reported in that table. Here the sample spans around 170,000 clones, around 89% being singletons. The sample belongs to a study of blood T cell repertoires in COVID-19. Across the study: The study drew acute and convalescent COVID-19 samples from the United States, Italy and Spain. The analysed material was cDNA or gDNA that came from T cells, B-cell-depleted T cells, or PBMCs.

The CDR3 spans 13 residues. V was clipped by 7 bases and J by 4 bases; unmatched bases: 6. Germline V CDR1 and CDR2: LNHDA, SQIVND (reference sequence). The sequence derives from a man between 60 and 70 years old with acute or convalescent COVID-19. The specimen was peripheral blood. The chain joins TRBV19 to TRBJ1-1; TRBD1 agrees at 7 bases. The CDR3 nucleotides are TGTGCCAGTACGGACAGGTTAGTCACTGAAGCTTTCTTT. Amino acids: CASTDRLVTEAFF.